These 14 T cell receptor beta chains were all obtained from the same sample, sequenced in a study of control samples from healthy donors and cancer patients. Sequenced by immunoSEQ multiplex PCR; TCRdb stores in-frame clones only, minus some. The table has roughly 120,000 clones, around nine tenths seen once. The sample was blood. Receptor source: a woman aged 65 to 85 in good health.

The chain has TRBV27 and TRBJ1-1; D perhaps matches TRBD1 (5 bases). The CDR3 is 15 amino acids. Trimming took 6 bases from V and 1 from J, leaving 15 bases between them. Per the germline V gene, CDR1 is MNHEY and CDR2 is SMNVEV (reference sequence). The DNA for the CDR3 is TGTGCCAGCAGCCGGATAAAAACAGGGAACACTGAAGCTTTCTTT. Translated, it gives CASSRIKTGNTEAFF.

The V gene is TRBV3-1 (or the pseudogene TRBV3-2), the J gene TRBJ1-1, with D hard to call. The CDR3 is 13 residues long. CDR1 is LGHDT, CDR2 YNNKEL, per germline (reference sequence). Trimming left V 7 bases short and J 5 bases short, with 14 bases between. The CDR3 DNA reads TGTGCCAGCACCACTTTTGGCGGTACTGAAGCTTTCTTT. Its translation: CASTTFGGTEAFF.

This sequence joins TRBV7-2 and TRBJ1-3, with TRBD1 matching over 7 bases. CDR1 SGHTA and CDR2 FQGNSA come from the germline V gene. Trimming took 5 bases from V and 2 from J; bases not matched to a gene: 3. The CDR3 covers 14 residues. In nucleotides, the CDR3 is TGTGCCAGCAGCACCGGGACAGCTGGAAACACCATATATTTT. Translating gives CASSTGTAGNTIYF.

The genes are TRBV28 and TRBJ1-1; D gene ambiguous. Deletions cut 0 bases from V and 8 bases from J, with 4 bases between. There are 11 residues in the CDR3. Germline CDR1 MDHEN, CDR2 SYDVKM. CDR3 residues: CASSLWKEAFF. CDR3 DNA: TGTGCCAGCAGTTTATGGAAAGAAGCTTTCTTT.

V usage is TRBV2 and J usage is TRBJ2-2; TRBD1 agrees at 8 bases. After removal of 5 bases from V and 3 bases from J, the junction contained 5 bases not matched to a gene. Germline CDR1 is SNHLY and CDR2 is FYNNEI. The CDR3 is 15 amino acids. The CDR3 bases are TGTGCCAGCAGTCTCGGACAGGGTGACACCGGGGAGCTGTTTTTT. Residues: CASSLGQGDTGELFF.

The CDR3 reads CASIKSTSQGTEAFF. The DNA for the CDR3 is TGTGCCAGCATCAAATCCACCTCCCAGGGCACTGAAGCTTTCTTT. This chain joins TRBV11-1 and TRBJ1-1; TRBD1 is a possible D gene (5 bases). This CDR3 is built from 15 residues. CDR1 is SGHAT, CDR2 FQDESV, per germline (reference sequence). V gave up 7 bases and J gave up 4 bases, with 19 bases separating them.

The CDR3 loop reads CASSPDLMNTEAFF. The CDR3 DNA sequence: TGTGCCAGCAGCCCGGACCTCATGAACACTGAAGCTTTCTTT. The gene calls are TRBV11-1 and TRBJ1-1, with D uncertain. Trimming stripped 5 bases from V and 0 bases from J, with 10 bases between. The CDR3 loop spans 14 amino acids. CDR1 and CDR2 from the germline V gene are SGHAT and FQDESV (reference sequence).

The gene calls are TRBV7-6 and TRBJ2-1; a possible D gene is TRBD2 (6 bases). V lost 5 bases and J lost 2, with 10 bases in between. The CDR3 length is 14 residues. Germline-derived CDR1 and CDR2 are SGHVS and FNYEAQ. The CDR3 sequence is CASSVGGPYNEQFF. CDR3 DNA sequence: TGTGCCAGCAGCGTCGGGGGTCCCTACAATGAGCAGTTCTTC.

The chain employs TRBV7-2 and TRBJ2-7, with 10 bases fitting TRBD1. The junction had 8 bases not matched to a gene; V was cut back by 5 bases and J by 1 base. The CDR3 length is 16 residues. The V gene's germline CDR1 is SGHTA and CDR2 FQGNSA. The CDR3 loop reads CASSPWAGQGSYEQYF. The CDR3 DNA is TGTGCCAGCAGCCCGTGGGCGGGACAGGGGTCCTACGAGCAGTACTTC.

The V gene is TRBV4-1, the J gene TRBJ1-5; weak D call: TRBD1 (5 bases). The CDR3 has 15 amino acids. Germline V CDR1 and CDR2: MGHRA, YSYEKL. Trimming took 2 bases from V and 0 from J, leaving 8 bases between them. The CDR3: CASSQRDLSNQPQHF. The CDR3 region has the DNA TGCGCCAGCAGCCAACGGGACCTTAGCAATCAGCCCCAGCATTTT.

The chain carries TRBV2 and TRBJ1-1; TRBD1 matches 7 bases. Germline V CDR1 and CDR2: SNHLY, FYNNEI. This CDR3 spans 16 amino acids. V lost 5 bases, J lost 2 bases, and 11 bases stayed unmatched. Here the CDR3 reads CASSRGQLPSNTEAFF. In nucleotides, the CDR3 is TGTGCCAGCAGTCGGGGACAGCTCCCCTCTAACACTGAAGCTTTCTTT. The entire variable domain, with the rest obtained from reference TRBV2 and TRBJ1-1, is as follows: EPEVTQTPSHQVTQMGQEVILRCVPISNHLYFYWYRQILGQKVEFLVSFYNNEISEKSEIFDDQFSVERPDGSNFTLKIRSTKLEDSAMYFCASSRGQLPSNTEAFFGQGTRLTVV.

This clone was observed a single time. The chain is built from TRBV5-1 and TRBJ1-2; 7 nucleotides match TRBD1. From germline, CDR1 is SGHRS and CDR2 YFSETQ. The CDR3 loop spans 15 amino acids. J lost 6 bases, V lost 4 bases, and 12 bases had no gene match. The CDR3 spells CASSKDQAGGDGYTF. DNA of the CDR3: TGCGCCAGCAGCAAGGACCAGGCAGGGGGTGATGGCTACACCTTC.

The gene calls are TRBV14 and TRBJ2-1; either TRBD1 or TRBD2 may fit D (5 bases each). V shed 1 base and J shed 12 bases, with 16 bases lying between them. This CDR3 region has 14 residues. The V gene's germline CDR1 is SGHDN and CDR2 FVKESK. CDR3 DNA sequence: TGTGCCAGCAGCCAAGTTACGGGGCAGGGCGGGCAGTTCTTC. Amino acid sequence: CASSQVTGQGGQFF.

The chain recombines TRBV14 with TRBJ2-2; no clear D. Deletions cut 2 bases from V and 4 bases from J, with 11 bases between. The CDR3 spans 15 residues. Germline values: CDR1 SGHDN, CDR2 FVKESK. CDR3 sequence (DNA): TGTGCCAGCAGCCAAATCCGACCCAGCACCGGGGAGCTGTTTTTT. It translates to CASSQIRPSTGELFF.